The T cell receptor (beta chain) under discussion was sequenced for a study of T cells in tumors after PD-1 blockade. Study-wide context: Daily vismodegib 150 mg continued in a subset of anti-PD-1-treated patients.

Trimming left V 4 bases short and J 4 bases short, with 13 bases between. The CDR3 contains 14 residues. Germline V lookup: CDR1 LNHDA, CDR2 SQIVND (reference sequence). Clones were sequenced by immunoSEQ multiplex PCR, and TCRdb holds only the in-frame ones, with some missing. The sample contains just under 65,000 clones, approximately 74% of which appear only once. Sequences were derived from PBMCs, sampled after anti-PD-1 treatment. The origin of this receptor is a human donor with basal cell carcinoma. The gene calls are TRBV19 and TRBJ1-1, with D possibly matching TRBD1 (6 bases). This chain's CDR3 is CASSRYREGTEAFF. The CDR3 DNA sequence: TGTGCCAGTAGTAGATACAGGGAAGGCACTGAAGCTTTCTTT.